This T cell receptor beta chain was found in a study of T cells after yellow fever vaccination. Overall study context: Fractions with few cells were prepared using SMART-Seq v4 Ultra Low Input. Whole-study findings and limits: Subsequent booster samples again held most clones from primary vaccination (under 98% CD4, about 85% CD8).

To note about this clonotype: Its antigen is unknown.

UMIs and a universal primer site were added when TCR cDNA was made by 5'RACE template switching. TCRdb reprocessed the 5' RACE reads via MiXCR and lists one record per CDR3 protein. The sample contains 300,000 to 400,000 distinct CDR3 sequences, 8.7% of which appear only once. The V end was cut by 3 bases, the J end by 0 bases, with 21 bases between. Germline CDR1 reads DFQATT; CDR2 reads SNEGSKA (reference sequence). The CDR3 loop spans 18 amino acids. The source is a man aged 18 to 30 who received the YFV17D yellow fever vaccine. The V gene is TRBV20-1, the J gene TRBJ1-5, with D perhaps TRBD1 (6 bases). The starting material was PBMCs, obtained on the day of the first yellow fever vaccination. CDR3 sequence: CSASLSGHPKVSNQPQHF. Written as DNA, the CDR3 is TGCAGTGCTAGTCTCTCGGGACATCCGAAAGTTAGCAATCAGCCCCAGCATTTT.